Listed below are T cell receptor beta chains from one sample, sequenced in a study of T cell clonotyping in hematopoietic cell transplantation. Measured with immunoSEQ multiplex PCR; TCRdb has only the in-frame clones, and not every one. The table has 35,000 to 45,000 clones, about 95% seen once. The sequencing here drew on peripheral blood mononuclear cells, taken before stem cell transplant. These receptors all come from a man between 40 and 49 years old with chronic myeloid leukemia. Some clones in this sample may be carry-over from other donors' samples. CDR3s include the opening cysteine and the closing phenylalanine or tryptophan. Fields, in order: clone size, J gene, D gene, V gene, CDR3 protein, CDR3 DNA. A D gene is named only where the DNA matches it firmly. Some rows have no size entry. The others give once, few or many, or a class for an expanded clone.

clone size: .
J gene: TRBJ2-2
D gene: .
V gene: TRBV29-1
CDR3 protein: CSVVEAGTGELFF
CDR3 DNA: TGCAGCGTTGTGGAGGCGGGAACCGGGGAGCTGTTTTTT

clone size: .
J gene: TRBJ1-4
D gene: .
V gene: TRBV6-1
CDR3 protein: CASSDIQVVKLFF
CDR3 DNA: TGTGCCAGCAGTGACATACAGGTTGTCAAACTGTTTTTT

clone size: .
J gene: TRBJ1-1
D gene: TRBD1
V gene: TRBV5-6
CDR3 protein: CASTNYGLDRGYTEAFF
CDR3 DNA: TGTGCCAGCACTAATTATGGGTTGGACAGGGGTTACACTGAAGCTTTCTTT

clone size: .
J gene: TRBJ1-1
D gene: .
V gene: TRBV10-3
CDR3 protein: CAISAAGGQNTEAFF
CDR3 DNA: TGTGCCATCAGCGCAGCCGGGGGGCAAAACACTGAAGCTTTCTTT

clone size: .
J gene: TRBJ2-2
D gene: TRBD1
V gene: TRBV6-1
CDR3 protein: CASRPGTGNTGELFF
CDR3 DNA: TGTGCCAGCAGGCCCGGGACAGGGAACACCGGGGAGCTGTTTTTT

clone size: .
J gene: TRBJ2-3
D gene: TRBD2
V gene: TRBV11-2
CDR3 protein: CASRSGGAWDTQYF
CDR3 DNA: TGTGCCAGCAGAAGCGGGGGGGCTTGGGATACGCAGTATTTT

clone size: .
J gene: TRBJ1-4
D gene: .
V gene: TRBV7-9
CDR3 protein: CASRRLEGEKLFF
CDR3 DNA: TGTGCCAGCAGGAGGCTAGAGGGTGAAAAACTGTTTTTT

clone size: .
J gene: TRBJ2-7
D gene: .
V gene: TRBV5-4
CDR3 protein: CASSLGLQGRLEQYF
CDR3 DNA: TGTGCCAGCAGCTTGGGATTACAGGGTAGGCTCGAGCAGTACTTC

clone size: .
J gene: TRBJ2-1
D gene: TRBD2
V gene: TRBV5-1
CDR3 protein: CASGLAGGNNEQFF
CDR3 DNA: TGCGCCAGCGGCCTAGCGGGGGGGAACAATGAGCAGTTCTTC

clone size: .
J gene: TRBJ1-4
D gene: TRBD1
V gene: TRBV7-8
CDR3 protein: CASSPGQVNEKLFF
CDR3 DNA: TGTGCCAGCAGCCCAGGACAGGTTAATGAAAAACTGTTTTTT

clone size: .
J gene: TRBJ2-5
D gene: TRBD2
V gene: TRBV5-1
CDR3 protein: CASSLGAGGHSETQYF
CDR3 DNA: TGCGCCAGCAGCTTGGGAGCGGGGGGCCATTCAGAGACCCAGTACTTC

clone size: .
J gene: TRBJ1-5
D gene: .
V gene: TRBV28
CDR3 protein: CASSLGGAEYSNQPQHF
CDR3 DNA: TGTGCCAGCAGTTTGGGGGGGGCGGAATATAGCAATCAGCCCCAGCATTTT

clone size: .
J gene: TRBJ2-5
D gene: .
V gene: TRBV4-3
CDR3 protein: CASSQGGTPQYF
CDR3 DNA: TGCGCCAGCAGCCAAGGGGGTACACCCCAATACTTC

clone size: .
J gene: TRBJ2-2
D gene: TRBD2
V gene: TRBV5-7
CDR3 protein: CASSHSGAGELFF
CDR3 DNA: TGTGCCAGCAGCCATAGCGGGGCCGGGGAGCTGTTTTTT

clone size: .
J gene: TRBJ2-1
D gene: TRBD1
V gene: TRBV7-9
CDR3 protein: CASSLRSRGNEQFF
CDR3 DNA: TGTGCCAGCAGCTTACGGTCCAGGGGGAATGAGCAGTTCTTC

clone size: .
J gene: TRBJ1-1
D gene: .
V gene: TRBV30
CDR3 protein: CAWSVKRYNTEAFF
CDR3 DNA: TGTGCCTGGAGTGTAAAGCGTTACAACACTGAAGCTTTCTTT

clone size: few
J gene: TRBJ1-4
D gene: .
V gene: TRBV25-1
CDR3 protein: CASSGGRAGNEKLFF
CDR3 DNA: TGTGCCAGCAGTGGTGGCAGGGCTGGTAATGAAAAACTGTTTTTT

clone size: .
J gene: TRBJ2-7
D gene: .
V gene: TRBV4-3
CDR3 protein: CASSQVRTPYEQYF
CDR3 DNA: TGCGCCAGCAGCCAAGTTCGAACCCCCTACGAGCAGTACTTC

clone size: .
J gene: TRBJ1-6
D gene: .
V gene: TRBV19
CDR3 protein: CASREYSYNSPLHF
CDR3 DNA: TGTGCCAGTAGGGAGTACTCCTATAATTCACCCCTCCACTTT

clone size: .
J gene: TRBJ1-2
D gene: .
V gene: TRBV19
CDR3 protein: CASNPSGWDYGYTF
CDR3 DNA: TGTGCCAGTAACCCCTCAGGGTGGGACTATGGCTACACCTTC

clone size: .
J gene: TRBJ2-1
D gene: TRBD1
V gene: TRBV7-2
CDR3 protein: CASSNRPGGDEQFF
CDR3 DNA: TGTGCCAGCAGCAACCGGCCAGGGGGCGATGAGCAGTTCTTC

clone size: .
J gene: TRBJ1-4
D gene: .
V gene: TRBV20-1
CDR3 protein: CSAREDEKLFF
CDR3 DNA: TGCAGTGCTAGAGAGGACGAAAAACTGTTTTTT

clone size: .
J gene: TRBJ2-7
D gene: .
V gene: TRBV7-3
CDR3 protein: CASSLTGDYEQYF
CDR3 DNA: TGTGCCAGCAGCTTAACGGGCGACTACGAGCAGTACTTC

clone size: .
J gene: TRBJ1-4
D gene: .
V gene: TRBV19
CDR3 protein: CASSIPQRGDNEKLFF
CDR3 DNA: TGTGCCAGTAGTATCCCACAGCGAGGAGACAATGAAAAACTGTTTTTT

clone size: .
J gene: TRBJ1-1
D gene: .
V gene: TRBV7-2
CDR3 protein: CASSSQGRATEAFF
CDR3 DNA: TGTGCCAGCAGCTCCCAGGGAAGGGCAACTGAAGCTTTCTTT

clone size: .
J gene: TRBJ1-5
D gene: TRBD1
V gene: TRBV5-6
CDR3 protein: CASSFRGQSYSNQPQHF
CDR3 DNA: TGTGCCAGCAGCTTTAGGGGGCAGAGCTATAGCAATCAGCCCCAGCATTTT

clone size: once
J gene: TRBJ1-2
D gene: TRBD1
V gene: TRBV27
CDR3 protein: CASSPTGDGSRGYTF
CDR3 DNA: TGTGCCAGCAGTCCAACAGGGGACGGGTCGCGGGGCTACACCTTC

clone size: .
J gene: TRBJ2-7
D gene: TRBD1
V gene: TRBV23-1
CDR3 protein: CASSQTGTESRRTYEQYF
CDR3 DNA: TGCGCCAGCAGTCAAACCGGGACAGAATCTAGAAGGACCTACGAGCAGTACTTC

clone size: once
J gene: TRBJ1-2
D gene: .
V gene: TRBV11-3
CDR3 protein: CASSPPSGRGYNYGYTF
CDR3 DNA: TGTGCCAGCAGCCCCCCCTCCGGCAGGGGATATAACTATGGCTACACCTTC

clone size: once
J gene: TRBJ2-3
D gene: .
V gene: TRBV2
CDR3 protein: CASTPRTDTQYF
CDR3 DNA: TGTGCCAGCACCCCCAGGACAGATACGCAGTATTTT

clone size: .
J gene: TRBJ2-5
D gene: TRBD2
V gene: TRBV27
CDR3 protein: CASSWGLAGLETQYF
CDR3 DNA: TGTGCCAGCAGTTGGGGACTAGCGGGGCTAGAGACCCAGTACTTC

clone size: once
J gene: TRBJ2-1
D gene: TRBD2
V gene: TRBV5-4
CDR3 protein: CASSSTGAGARDEQFF
CDR3 DNA: TGTGCCAGCAGCTCCACGGGAGCGGGGGCGAGGGATGAGCAGTTCTTC

clone size: once
J gene: TRBJ2-7
D gene: .
V gene: TRBV14
CDR3 protein: CASSQDPPGSHEQYF
CDR3 DNA: TGTGCCAGCAGCCAAGATCCCCCAGGGAGCCACGAGCAGTACTTC

clone size: .
J gene: TRBJ2-2
D gene: .
V gene: TRBV4-3
CDR3 protein: CASSQGRTGELFF
CDR3 DNA: TGCGCCAGCAGCCAAGGCAGGACCGGGGAGCTGTTTTTT

clone size: .
J gene: TRBJ2-7
D gene: TRBD1
V gene: TRBV7-9
CDR3 protein: CASSLGVGQGSYEQYF
CDR3 DNA: TGTGCCAGCAGCTTAGGCGTAGGACAGGGGTCCTACGAGCAGTACTTC

clone size: .
J gene: TRBJ1-6
D gene: .
V gene: TRBV9
CDR3 protein: CASSLSSYNSPLHF
CDR3 DNA: TGTGCCAGCTCCCTGAGCTCCTATAATTCACCCCTCCACTTT

clone size: .
J gene: TRBJ1-4
D gene: TRBD1
V gene: TRBV28
CDR3 protein: CASSLRQGTGKLFF
CDR3 DNA: TGTGCCAGCAGCCTTAGACAGGGTACGGGAAAACTGTTTTTT

clone size: .
J gene: TRBJ2-7
D gene: .
V gene: TRBV27
CDR3 protein: CASSLEWSSYEQYF
CDR3 DNA: TGTGCCAGCAGTTTGGAATGGAGCTCCTACGAGCAGTACTTC

clone size: once
J gene: TRBJ2-3
D gene: TRBD1
V gene: TRBV10-3
CDR3 protein: CAISGSGTGRTDTQYF
CDR3 DNA: TGTGCCATCAGTGGTTCCGGGACAGGGAGAACAGATACGCAGTATTTT

clone size: once
J gene: TRBJ1-2
D gene: .
V gene: TRBV28
CDR3 protein: CASSFMDWGPYGYTF
CDR3 DNA: TGTGCCAGCAGTTTCATGGATTGGGGGCCCTATGGCTACACCTTC

clone size: .
J gene: TRBJ1-4
D gene: TRBD1
V gene: TRBV30
CDR3 protein: CAWDRGTNEKLFF
CDR3 DNA: TGTGCCTGGGACAGGGGAACTAATGAAAAACTGTTTTTT

clone size: .
J gene: TRBJ2-5
D gene: .
V gene: TRBV4-1
CDR3 protein: CASRARGQETQYF
CDR3 DNA: TGCGCCAGCCGTGCCCGGGGGCAAGAGACCCAGTACTTC

clone size: few
J gene: TRBJ1-4
D gene: .
V gene: TRBV5-6
CDR3 protein: CASSVLATNEKLFF
CDR3 DNA: TGTGCCAGCAGCGTCCTTGCAACTAATGAAAAACTGTTTTTT

clone size: .
J gene: TRBJ2-6
D gene: TRBD1
V gene: TRBV7-9
CDR3 protein: CASSSFWDRAGSGANVLTF
CDR3 DNA: TGTGCCAGCAGCTCCTTTTGGGACAGGGCGGGATCTGGGGCCAACGTCCTGACTTTC

clone size: .
J gene: TRBJ2-3
D gene: .
V gene: TRBV7-9
CDR3 protein: CASSLIGDTQYF
CDR3 DNA: TGTGCCAGCAGCTTAATAGGGGATACGCAGTATTTT

clone size: .
J gene: TRBJ1-2
D gene: .
V gene: TRBV7-9
CDR3 protein: CASSLGGDGGYTF
CDR3 DNA: TGTGCCAGCAGCTTGGGGGGCGATGGTGGCTACACCTTC

clone size: .
J gene: TRBJ1-2
D gene: TRBD1
V gene: TRBV5-1
CDR3 protein: CASSSGTGIIGGYTF
CDR3 DNA: TGCGCCAGCAGCTCCGGGACAGGGATTATTGGTGGCTACACCTTC

clone size: .
J gene: TRBJ2-3
D gene: TRBD2
V gene: TRBV6-4
CDR3 protein: CASSSGGTQYF
CDR3 DNA: TGTGCCAGCTCTAGCGGGGGGACGCAGTATTTT

clone size: .
J gene: TRBJ1-1
D gene: TRBD1
V gene: TRBV5-1
CDR3 protein: CASSYQGAGEAFF
CDR3 DNA: TGCGCCAGCAGCTATCAGGGGGCGGGTGAAGCTTTCTTT

clone size: .
J gene: TRBJ1-4
D gene: TRBD1
V gene: TRBV6-5
CDR3 protein: CASSSGTGKLFF
CDR3 DNA: TGTGCCAGCAGTTCCGGGACAGGAAAACTGTTTTTT

clone size: .
J gene: TRBJ1-4
D gene: .
V gene: TRBV6-5
CDR3 protein: CASSYTLTATGEKLFF
CDR3 DNA: TGTGCCAGCAGTTACACGTTAACAGCGACAGGAGAAAAACTGTTTTTT

clone size: .
J gene: TRBJ2-2
D gene: TRBD2
V gene: TRBV7-9
CDR3 protein: CASSRLAGGNTGELFF
CDR3 DNA: TGTGCCAGCAGCCGACTAGCGGGGGGTAACACCGGGGAGCTGTTTTTT

clone size: .
J gene: TRBJ2-3
D gene: TRBD2
V gene: TRBV11-2
CDR3 protein: CASSFTSGGTDTQYF
CDR3 DNA: TGTGCCAGCAGCTTTACTAGCGGGGGCACAGATACGCAGTATTTT

clone size: .
J gene: TRBJ1-3
D gene: .
V gene: TRBV2
CDR3 protein: CASSVTASGNTIYF
CDR3 DNA: TGTGCCAGCAGTGTCACGGCCTCTGGAAACACCATATATTTT